This entry lists 27 T cell receptor beta chains sequenced from one sample in a study of blood T cell repertoires in COVID-19. Profiling relied on immunoSEQ multiplex PCR, and the TCRdb table lists in-frame clones only, not all of them. The table lists 40,000 or so clones, around four fifths of them singletons. Sequencing used peripheral blood. The receptors derive from a man in his fifties with active COVID-19.

The CDR3 DNA sequence: TGTGCCAGCAGCTTTGCAGGGCGAAATCAGCCCCAGCATTTT. It yields the protein CASSFAGRNQPQHF. The chain links TRBV7-8 to TRBJ1-5, with D perhaps TRBD1 (5 bases). Germline loops: CDR1 SGHVS, CDR2 FQNEAQ. The V end lost 3 bases, the J end lost 4 bases, and 10 bases lay between the germline ends. This CDR3 spans 14 amino acids.

The CDR3 nucleotides read TGTGCCAGCTCACCACTGGCGGGCGGGCAGCCCCAGCATTTT. Its translation: CASSPLAGGQPQHF. The J gene is TRBJ1-5, the V gene TRBV18; no firm D call. CDR3 length: 14 amino acids. V dropped 1 base and J dropped 7 bases, with 11 bases sitting between them. CDR1 and CDR2 (germline): KGHSH, LQKENI. The complete variable domain, with remaining parts taken from reference TRBV18 and TRBJ1-5, reads NAGVMQNPRHLVRRRGQEARLRCSPMKGHSHVYWYRQLPEEGLKFMVYLQKENIIDESGMPKERFSAEFPKEGPSILRIQQVVRGDSAAYFCASSPLAGGQPQHFGDGTRLSIL.

This chain links TRBV7-9 with TRBJ2-3; D is possibly TRBD1 (6 bases). The germline V gene encodes CDR1 SEHNR and CDR2 FQNEAQ (reference sequence). Trimming took off 5 bases at V and 0 bases at J, with 12 bases between the two ends. The CDR3 loop spans 15 amino acids. In nucleotides, the CDR3 is TGTGCCAGCAGCCAGGGGACCACTAGCACAGATACGCAGTATTTT. Translation: CASSQGTTSTDTQYF.

This chain connects TRBV9 to TRBJ1-3; D remains ambiguous. With 4 bases removed from V and 8 bases from J, the gap between germline ends came to 19 bases. Germline lookup yields CDR1 SGDLS and CDR2 YYNGEE. The CDR3 has 15 amino acids. CDR3 nucleotide sequence: TGTGCCAGCAGCCCCTCTTCAGGCTCCCGAGACACCATATATTTT. It yields the protein CASSPSSGSRDTIYF.

The chain couples TRBV5-4 to TRBJ2-5; D unclear. This CDR3 is built from 13 residues. Per the germline V gene, CDR1 is SGHNT and CDR2 is YYREEE (reference sequence). With 1 base removed from V and 1 base from J, the gap between germline ends came to 5 bases. The CDR3 bases are TGTGCCAGCAGCTTGCAGGTCCAAGAGACCCAGTACTTC. Translating gives CASSLQVQETQYF.

The chain uses TRBV29-1 and TRBJ1-3; no clear D. This CDR3 spans 12 amino acids. CDR1 and CDR2 (germline): SQVTM, ANQGSEA. The germline V and J ends were trimmed by 7 bases and 0 bases, with 7 bases remaining between them. CDR3 coding DNA: TGCAGCGCCGGAGGCTCTGGAAACACCATATATTTT. Translating it yields CSAGGSGNTIYF. The full variable domain, in which reference TRBV29-1 and TRBJ1-3 provide the parts outside the CDR3, is SAVISQKPSRDICQRGTSLTIQCQVDSQVTMMFWYRQQPGQSLTLIATANQGSEATYESGFVIDKFPISRPNLTFSTLTVSNMSPEDSSIYLCSAGGSGNTIYFGEGSWLTVV.

This sequence joins TRBV3-1 (or the pseudogene TRBV3-2) and TRBJ2-5; a possible D gene is TRBD2 (6 bases). Trimming shortened V by 3 bases and J by 7 bases, and 9 bases separated the two germline ends. Per germline, CDR1 LGHDT and CDR2 YNNKEL (reference sequence). This CDR3 has 12 amino acids. Here the CDR3 reads CASSQGGGTQYF. CDR3 in DNA: TGTGCCAGCAGCCAGGGGGGAGGGACCCAGTACTTC.

This chain links TRBV5-5 with TRBJ1-2; no reliable D call. The CDR3 covers 15 residues. Trimming took 2 bases from V and 0 from J, leaving 11 bases between them. Germline V gene data show CDR1 as SGHKS and CDR2 as YYEKEE (reference sequence). CDR3 DNA: TGTGCCAGCAGCTTTGAGGGTATCCCTAACTATGGCTACACCTTC. This translates into CASSFEGIPNYGYTF.

This chain links TRBV24-1 with TRBJ1-2, with 12 bases lining up with TRBD1. From germline, CDR1 is KGHDR and CDR2 SFDVKD. The CDR3 loop spans 14 amino acids. Trimming took 4 bases from V and 8 from J; bases not matched to a gene: 4. The CDR3 reads CATSDPGQGAGYTF. The CDR3 region has the DNA TGTGCCACCAGTGACCCGGGACAGGGGGCGGGCTACACCTTC.

The chain combines TRBV6-1 with TRBJ1-1; a weak D match, TRBD1 (5 bases). The CDR3 length is 14 residues. Germline V CDR1 and CDR2: MNHNS, SASEGT. Trimming took 3 bases from V and 4 from J, leaving 12 bases between them. CDR3 in amino acids: CASSDGTESTEAFF. DNA of the CDR3: TGTGCCAGCAGTGATGGGACTGAAAGCACTGAAGCTTTCTTT.

The chain has TRBV18 and TRBJ2-7; possibly TRBD1 for D (6 bases). V dropped 1 base and J dropped 3 bases, with 10 bases sitting between them. CDR1 and CDR2 (germline): KGHSH, LQKENI. There are 14 residues in the CDR3. In DNA form, the CDR3 reads TGTGCCAGCTCACCACAGAACAGGGACTACGAGCAGTACTTC. It yields the protein CASSPQNRDYEQYF.

The chain joins TRBV29-1 to TRBJ2-3; D gene ambiguous. Trimming pared 6 bases from V and 4 bases from J, leaving 14 bases between. Germline-derived CDR1 and CDR2 are SQVTM and ANQGSEA. The CDR3 sequence is 13 residues long. CDR3 nucleotide sequence: TGCAGCGTCGGTGAGCGAGGCGCAGATACGCAGTATTTT. Amino acids: CSVGERGADTQYF.

The chain couples TRBV10-2 to TRBJ2-5, with 12 bases identical to TRBD2. The CDR3 runs to 15 residues. V shed 5 bases, J shed 4 bases, and the junction held 5 bases outside the gene matches. Germline V gene lookup returns CDR1 WSHSY and CDR2 SAAADI. The CDR3 bases are TGCGCCAGCAGTACTAGCGGGGGGCGATCAGAGACCCAGTACTTC. Residues: CASSTSGGRSETQYF.

V and J are TRBV5-1 and TRBJ1-4; 7 positions match TRBD1. The V gene end was trimmed by 3 bases and the J gene end by 11 bases; junction bases not matched to a gene: 10. The CDR3 runs to 14 residues. The germline V gene has CDR1 SGHRS and CDR2 YFSETQ. The CDR3 region has the DNA TGCGCCAGCAGCTCCCGACAGGGTTTTTCGAAACTGTTTTTT. Protein: CASSSRQGFSKLFF.

The chain links TRBV28 to TRBJ2-2, with D unresolved. The CDR3 is made up of 11 amino acids. V lost 6 bases, J lost 11 bases, and 10 bases lay in between. CDR1 is MDHEN and CDR2 is SYDVKM in the germline V gene. The CDR3 nucleotides are TGTGCCAGCAGCTTCAGGCAAGAGCTGTTTTTT. Translated: CASSFRQELFF. Full variable domain (missing parts from reference TRBV28 and TRBJ2-2): DVKVTQSSRYLVKRTGEKVFLECVQDMDHENMFWYRQDPGLGLRLIYFSYDVKMKEKGDIPEGYSVSREKKERFSLILESASTNQTSMYLCASSFRQELFFGEGSRLTVL.

V gene TRBV12-3 or TRBV12-4 combines with J gene TRBJ2-1, with 8 bases aligning to TRBD1. After removal of 6 bases from V and 15 bases from J, the junction contained 13 bases not matched to a gene. The CDR3 extends over 13 amino acids. The CDR3: CASSLIGQGHRFF. CDR3 nucleotides: TGTGCCAGCAGCCTCATAGGACAGGGCCATCGGTTCTTC.

The V and J genes are TRBV7-3 and TRBJ2-1; 11 nucleotides line up with TRBD1. J gave up 9 bases and V 5 bases, and 3 bases lay outside the gene matches. Germline assignment: CDR1 SGHTA and CDR2 FQGTGA. CDR3 length: 13 amino acids. The CDR3 region is CASSRGTGGEQFF. The CDR3 DNA reads as TGTGCCAGCAGCCGAGGGACAGGGGGTGAGCAGTTCTTC. The full variable domain, in which reference TRBV7-3 and TRBJ2-1 provide the parts outside the CDR3, is GAGVSQTPSNKVTEKGKYVELRCDPISGHTALYWYRQSLGQGPEFLIYFQGTGAADDSGLPNDRFFAVRPEGSVSTLKIQRTERGDSAVYLCASSRGTGGEQFFGPGTRLTVL.

This chain links TRBV2 with TRBJ2-3; D gene unclear. The V end was cut by 6 bases, the J end by 5 bases, with 6 bases between. The CDR3 has 11 amino acids. Germline lookup yields CDR1 SNHLY and CDR2 FYNNEI. CDR3 protein: CASRLGDTQYF. The DNA of the CDR3 is TGTGCCAGCAGGCTAGGAGATACGCAGTATTTT.

The V and J genes are TRBV10-3 and TRBJ1-5; tentatively, D is TRBD1 (6 bases). V lost 6 bases and J 1 base, leaving 13 bases between the germline ends. Germline loops: CDR1 ENHRY, CDR2 SYGVKD. There are 15 residues in the CDR3. CDR3 region: CAIRKGGESNQPQHF. The CDR3 DNA sequence: TGTGCCATCAGAAAAGGGGGAGAGAGCAATCAGCCCCAGCATTTT.

The chain employs TRBV7-9 and TRBJ1-1, with a tentative D call TRBD1 (5 bases). CDR3 length equals 14 residues. V lost 6 bases and J 1 base, leaving 12 bases between the germline ends. The germline gives CDR1 SEHNR, CDR2 FQNEAQ (reference sequence). CDR3 sequence: CASRQPTGNTEAFF. Written as DNA, the CDR3 is TGTGCCAGCAGACAACCCACAGGGAACACTGAAGCTTTCTTT.

The gene calls are TRBV7-9 and TRBJ1-4; possibly TRBD1 for D (5 bases). V lost 3 bases, J lost 13 bases, and 9 bases lay in between. This CDR3 has 11 amino acids. The germline V gene has CDR1 SEHNR and CDR2 FQNEAQ (reference sequence). CDR3 protein: CASSFAGGLFF. In nucleotides, the CDR3 is TGTGCCAGCAGCTTCGCGGGGGGACTGTTTTTT.

By proportion, this clone is medium-sized (0.01 to 0.1%). Other DNA variants within this sample encode the same CDR3. The CDR3 spells CASSPDRGGNQPQHF. CDR3 nucleotides: TGTGCCAGCTCACCCGACAGGGGGGGCAATCAGCCCCAGCATTTT. This chain connects TRBV18 to TRBJ1-5; 9 bases are a match to TRBD1. The CDR3 sequence is 15 residues long. Per the germline V gene, CDR1 is KGHSH and CDR2 is LQKENI. V lost 3 bases, J lost 2 bases, and 2 bases stayed unmatched.

The genes are TRBV7-6 and TRBJ1-4; possibly TRBD1 for D (6 bases). The CDR3 contains 16 residues. Germline CDR1 SGHVS, CDR2 FNYEAQ. V dropped 3 bases and J dropped 0 bases, with 11 bases sitting between them. The CDR3 is CASSFGTPTTNEKLFF. The CDR3 DNA sequence: TGTGCCAGCAGCTTCGGGACACCGACAACTAATGAAAAACTGTTTTTT.

The chain carries TRBV10-3 and TRBJ1-2; D remains unclear. Trimming removed 7 bases at V and 1 base at J, with 10 bases between. The germline CDR1 and CDR2 sequences are ENHRY and SYGVKD. The CDR3 length is 13 residues. CDR3 region: CAITARFNYGYTF. CDR3 in DNA: TGTGCCATCACGGCCAGGTTTAACTATGGCTACACCTTC.

V usage is TRBV6-2 or TRBV6-3 and J usage is TRBJ1-5; 7 nucleotides match TRBD1. CDR3 length: 15 residues. CDR1 and CDR2 from the germline V gene are MNHEY and SVGEGT. The J segment lost 4 bases and the V segment lost 4 bases, leaving 7 bases of the junction unmatched. The CDR3 loop is CASSSADRVNQPQHF. DNA for the CDR3: TGTGCCAGCAGTTCCGCTGACAGGGTAAATCAGCCCCAGCATTTT.

The chain recombines TRBV30 with TRBJ2-2, with D maybe TRBD2 (6 bases). The ends were cut back, 3 bases at V and 6 bases at J, with 17 bases in the middle. Germline lookup yields CDR1 GTSNPN and CDR2 SVGIG (reference sequence). This CDR3 contains 15 residues. The CDR3 is CAWRRTGTSPGELFF. CDR3 nucleotides: TGTGCCTGGAGACGCACCGGGACTTCGCCCGGGGAGCTGTTTTTT. The variable domain in full, completed from reference TRBV30 and TRBJ2-2, reads SQTIHQWPATLVQPVGSPLSLECTVEGTSNPNLYWYRQAAGRGLQLLFYSVGIGQISSEVPQNLSASRPQDRQFILSSKKLLLSDSGFYLCAWRRTGTSPGELFFGEGSRLTVL.

This chain joins TRBV6-5 and TRBJ2-7; TRBD1 aligns across 9 bases. CDR3 length: 13 amino acids. J was trimmed by 6 bases and V by 6 bases; bases with no gene match: 6. Germline V gene sequence: CDR1 MNHEY, CDR2 SVGAGI. CDR3 nucleotide sequence: TGTGCCAGCAGGCCGGGACAGGGAGGCGAGCAGTACTTC. Its translation: CASRPGQGGEQYF.